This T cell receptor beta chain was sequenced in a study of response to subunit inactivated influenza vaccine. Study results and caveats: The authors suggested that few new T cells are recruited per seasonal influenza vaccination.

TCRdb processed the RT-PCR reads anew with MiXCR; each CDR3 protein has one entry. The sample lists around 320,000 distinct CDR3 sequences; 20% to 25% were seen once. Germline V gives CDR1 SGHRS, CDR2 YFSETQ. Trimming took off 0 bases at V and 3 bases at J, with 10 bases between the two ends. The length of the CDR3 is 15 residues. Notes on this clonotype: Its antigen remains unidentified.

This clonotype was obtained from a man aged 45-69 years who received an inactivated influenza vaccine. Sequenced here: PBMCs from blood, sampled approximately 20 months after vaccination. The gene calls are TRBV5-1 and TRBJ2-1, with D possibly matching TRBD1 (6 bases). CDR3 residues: CASSLGGTNYNEQFF. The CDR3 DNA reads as TGCGCCAGCAGCTTGGGTGGGACAAACTACAATGAGCAGTTCTTC.